The clone carrying this T cell receptor beta chain was seen ten or more times. The entry originates in a study of T cells in Graves' hyperthyroidism and ophthalmopathy. V shed 6 bases and J shed 4 bases, with 18 bases lying between them. Germline V gene sequence: CDR1 MNHNS, CDR2 SASEGT. This CDR3 has 15 residues. Amplification of TCR beta CDR3 regions used RNA as the template. Using the HTBI primer set, a first-round RT-PCR was run on the TCR CDR3. Using its own MiXCR run on the multiplex PCR reads, TCRdb lists one record per CDR3 protein. Here the sample spans 450,000 to 550,000 distinct CDR3 sequences, approximately 25% being singletons.

The sample consisted of blood. The J gene is TRBJ1-1, the V gene TRBV6-1; a possible D gene is TRBD1 (6 bases). The clonotype comes from a woman in her 30s with Graves' ophthalmopathy. CDR3 sequence: CASRGWWGAATEAFF. The CDR3 DNA reads TGTGCCAGCAGGGGATGGTGGGGGGCGGCCACTGAAGCTTTCTTT.